Listed here are 8 T cell receptor beta chains from one sample, sequenced in a study of vaccination and CD4 T cells after COVID-19. TCRdb processed the PCR reads anew with MiXCR; each CDR3 protein has one entry. In the table there are tens of thousands of distinct CDR3 sequences, around 58% of which are singletons. The starting material was CD4+ T cells from blood, obtained before SARS-CoV-2 vaccination. The origin of the receptors is a human donor who had recovered from COVID-19.

The chain is built from TRBV18 and TRBJ1-2, with D perhaps matching TRBD1 (6 bases). The CDR3 runs 15 residues. Trimming took off 6 bases at V and 4 bases at J, with 18 bases between the two ends. CDR1 is KGHSH and CDR2 is LQKENI in the germline V gene. The chain's CDR3 is CASSQTSTGAYGYTF. CDR3 nucleotide sequence: TGTGCCAGCTCCCAAACCTCGACAGGCGCCTATGGCTACACCTTC.

The CDR3 sequence: CASKVNYGYTF. CDR3 nucleotide sequence: TGTGCCAGTAAGGTTAACTATGGCTACACCTTC. The V call is TRBV6-1, the J call TRBJ1-2; no firm D call. The CDR3 is 11 residues long. Germline loops: CDR1 MNHNS, CDR2 SASEGT. The V end lost 9 bases, the J end lost 1 base, and 6 bases lay between the germline ends.

This clonotype was picked up a small number of times. The chain links TRBV20-1 to TRBJ2-7; D uncertain. The germline gives CDR1 DFQATT, CDR2 SNEGSKA (reference sequence). The CDR3 has 11 residues. V was clipped by 3 bases and J by 3 bases, with 6 bases between them. The CDR3, as DNA: TGCAGTGCTAGGCTCAGCTACGAGCAGTACTTC. This sequence encodes CSARLSYEQYF.

About this clonotype: A read error may account for a junction end that differs from germline. The gene calls are TRBV19 and TRBJ1-5; TRBD1 is a possible D gene (6 bases). The germline V gene has CDR1 LNHDA and CDR2 SQIVND (reference sequence). The CDR3 is 16 residues long. CDR3 region: CAGRGIVAGPNQPQHF. CDR3 sequence (DNA): TGTGCCGGTAGGGGGATAGTGGCAGGCCCCAATCAGCCCCAGCATTTT.

In DNA, the CDR3 is TGTGCCAGCAGCCAGGACTCCGGGACCCCGCGATTCTATGGCTACACCTTC. Translated, it gives CASSQDSGTPRFYGYTF. V and J are TRBV4-2 and TRBJ1-2; tentative D call: TRBD1 (5 bases). Trimming shortened V by 3 bases and J by 4 bases, and 21 bases separated the two germline ends. The CDR3 covers 17 residues. Germline V lookup: CDR1 LGHNA, CDR2 YNFKEQ.

This CDR3 reads CASSLTSREDGYTF. For the CDR3, the DNA is TGTGCCAGCAGCTTAACCAGCAGGGAAGATGGCTACACCTTC. The genes are TRBV7-9 and TRBJ1-2; the D gene is possibly TRBD1 (5 bases). CDR3 length equals 14 residues. Germline values: CDR1 SEHNR, CDR2 FQNEAQ (reference sequence). Deletions cut 2 bases from V and 6 bases from J, with 13 bases between.

This chain joins TRBV6-1 and TRBJ2-4, with TRBD1 matching over 8 bases. V lost 6 bases, J lost 7 bases, and 5 bases stayed unmatched. Germline assignment: CDR1 MNHNS and CDR2 SASEGT. The length of the CDR3 is 13 residues. CDR3 DNA sequence: TGTGCCAGCAGCTCGACAGGGGTTAACATTCAGTACTTC. This gives the protein CASSSTGVNIQYF.

This clonotype was picked up a small number of times. The chain has TRBV6-1 and TRBJ2-7; 9 bases agree with TRBD1. This CDR3 region has 15 residues. Germline trimming cut 9 bases from V and 2 bases from J; bases unmatched to any gene: 11. Germline V CDR1 and CDR2: MNHNS, SASEGT. The CDR3 sequence: CASRTTGGQTYEQYF. CDR3 nucleotide sequence: TGTGCCAGTAGAACCACAGGGGGCCAGACCTACGAGCAGTACTTC.